This T cell receptor beta chain was obtained from a study of T cell responses to AZD1222 COVID-19 vaccine. TCRdb's table, derived via immunoSEQ multiplex PCR, lists solely in-frame clones and lacks some. The ten most abundant clones cover around 2.2% of a sample with about 140,000 clones. The CDR3 contains 13 residues. The V gene lost 6 bases and the J gene lost 1 base, with 9 bases spanning the gap. CDR1 and CDR2 (germline): MNHEY, SVGAGI. Points on this clone: Its antigen is not known.

The study, taken as a whole, reports: Most donors were white British and more were female, and clonal diversity was possibly underestimated. Spike-specific TCR breadth and depth both grew after two AZD1222 doses. Among AZD1222 vaccinees, only five to seven were seropositive at baseline.

Sequencing was carried out using peripheral blood. The TCR comes from an adult in good health. This chain connects TRBV6-5 to TRBJ1-1, with D possibly matching TRBD1 (5 bases). CDR3 protein: CASSRDRNTEAFF. CDR3 nucleotides: TGTGCCAGCAGCCGGGACCGGAACACTGAAGCTTTCTTT.